The clone carrying this T cell receptor (beta chain) was detected once. Some clones are missing from TCRdb's copy, which holds only in-frame ones; the method was immunoSEQ multiplex PCR. The sample records 12,000 to 15,000 clones, 64% being singletons. This CDR3 spans 16 amino acids. Trimming took 3 bases from V and 5 from J; bases not matched to a gene: 8. Germline CDR1 reads KGHSH; CDR2 reads LQKENI. The sample is drawn from a study of cytotoxic CD8 clonotypes in ibrutinib-treated CLL. The material was PBMCs, obtained before ibrutinib treatment. This receptor was identified in a human donor with chronic lymphocytic leukemia. This chain uses TRBV18 with TRBJ2-3; 10 bases match TRBD1. The CDR3 DNA is TGTGCCAGCTCACCCTCGGGACAGGGGACTGTAGATACGCAGTATTTT. Its translation is CASSPSGQGTVDTQYF.